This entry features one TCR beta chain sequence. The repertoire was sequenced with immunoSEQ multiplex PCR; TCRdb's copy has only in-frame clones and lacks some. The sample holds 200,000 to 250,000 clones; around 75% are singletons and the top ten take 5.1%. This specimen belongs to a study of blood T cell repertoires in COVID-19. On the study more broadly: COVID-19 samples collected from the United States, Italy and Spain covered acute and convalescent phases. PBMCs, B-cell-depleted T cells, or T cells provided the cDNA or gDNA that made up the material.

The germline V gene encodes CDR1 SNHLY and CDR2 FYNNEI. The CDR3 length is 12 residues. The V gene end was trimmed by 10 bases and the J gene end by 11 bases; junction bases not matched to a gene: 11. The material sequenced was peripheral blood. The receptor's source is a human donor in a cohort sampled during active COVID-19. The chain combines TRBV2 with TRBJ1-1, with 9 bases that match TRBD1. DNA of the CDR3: TGTGCCACCACACTACAGGGGGCTTCGGCTTTCTTT. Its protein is CATTLQGASAFF.